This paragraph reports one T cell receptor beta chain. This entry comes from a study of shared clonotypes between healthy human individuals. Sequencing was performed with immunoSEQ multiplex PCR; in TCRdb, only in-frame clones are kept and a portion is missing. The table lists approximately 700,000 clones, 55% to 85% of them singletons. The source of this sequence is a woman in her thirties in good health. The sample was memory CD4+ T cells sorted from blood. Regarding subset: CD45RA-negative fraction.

CDR3 loop: CASSQGLLAGPAGGELFF. The CDR3 bases are TGTGCCAGCAGCCAAGGTTTACTAGCGGGACCCGCCGGCGGGGAGCTGTTTTTT. This chain uses TRBV14 with TRBJ2-2; TRBD2 agrees at 10 bases. The trim removed 1 base at V and 7 bases at J, leaving 12 bases unmatched. The germline CDR1 and CDR2 sequences are SGHDN and FVKESK. The CDR3 totals 18 residues.